One and the same sample provided the 29 T cell receptor beta chains below, sequenced in a study of human T cells and chemical hapten exposure. Time point reported: patch test 1, 2 weeks after DPC sensitization. Documented treatment: therapeutic diphenylcyclopropenone sensitization with weekly scalp DPC. TCRdb re-called the RACE reads with MiXCR, one entry per CDR3 protein. The sample has tens of thousands of distinct CDR3 sequences, more than 30% seen once. This material consisted of whole blood, taken in connection with sensitization to the hapten diphenylcyclopropenone (DPC). These TCRs come from a man in his forties with alopecia areata. Some clones in this sample may be carry-over from other donors' samples.

The genes are TRBV6-6 and TRBJ2-4, with a weak D call TRBD2 (5 bases). The germline V gene encodes CDR1 MNHNY and CDR2 SVGAGI (reference sequence). V shed 6 bases and J shed 0 bases, with 18 bases lying between them. The CDR3 is made up of 17 amino acids. CDR3 nucleotides: TGTGCCAGCAGGGGGTCCCGCGGACTTCTAGCCAAAAACATTCAGTACTTC. It yields the protein CASRGSRGLLAKNIQYF.

This clonotype has just a few counts. This chain links TRBV11-2 with TRBJ2-3, with TRBD2 identical over 15 bases. CDR1 and CDR2 (germline): SGHAT, FQNNGV. V lost 3 bases and J lost 4; bases outside the gene matches: 5. The CDR3 contains 17 residues. Written as DNA, the CDR3 is TGTGCCAGCAGCTTGGGGACTAGCGGGAGGTGGGCAGATACGCAGTATTTT. Its translation is CASSLGTSGRWADTQYF.

The chain uses TRBV6-2 or TRBV6-3 and TRBJ2-3; D unresolved. Germline assignment: CDR1 MNHEY and CDR2 SVGEGT. This CDR3 has 14 residues. Trimming removed 2 bases from V and 9 bases from J, with 15 bases in between. The CDR3 nucleotides read TGTGCCAGCAGTTACCCGCAGTCGAGAGAAACGCAGTATTTT. Its translation: CASSYPQSRETQYF.

In this sample, this clonotype turned up a few times. V gene TRBV20-1 combines with J gene TRBJ2-5; TRBD2 aligns across 7 bases. The junction had 10 bases not matched to a gene; V was cut back by 6 bases and J by 3 bases. Germline CDR1 DFQATT, CDR2 SNEGSKA (reference sequence). The CDR3 is made up of 14 amino acids. The CDR3 coding sequence is TGCAGTGCGAGACGATCCGGGGGGAAAGAGACCCAGTACTTC. Translation gives CSARRSGGKETQYF.

This chain's CDR3 is CASSQGDNGRDNEQFF. The CDR3 bases are TGTGCCAGCAGCCAAGGAGATAACGGGAGGGACAATGAGCAGTTCTTC. This rearrangement joins TRBV4-2 to TRBJ2-1; 8 nucleotides align to TRBD2. The ends lost 1 base at V and 5 bases at J; junction bases unmatched: 7. The CDR3 runs 16 residues. The germline V gene has CDR1 LGHNA and CDR2 YNFKEQ.

This clonotype was observed a handful of times. This rearrangement joins TRBV12-3 or TRBV12-4 to TRBJ2-3, with 13 nucleotides matching TRBD2. The junction had 6 bases not matched to a gene; V was cut back by 1 base and J by 5 bases. The CDR3 runs 17 residues. The CDR3 DNA reads TGTGCCAGCAGTTTAGAGGGGGGACTAGCGGGAAAAGATACGCAGTATTTT. It specifies CASSLEGGLAGKDTQYF.

This clonotype was counted a few times. This chain joins TRBV20-1 and TRBJ1-4; D is uncertain. Trimming left V 0 bases short and J 8 bases short, with 7 bases between. In germline, CDR1 is DFQATT, CDR2 SNEGSKA (reference sequence). The CDR3 is 12 amino acids. The CDR3 region has the DNA TGCAGTGCTAGAGATTTAGAGGAAAAACTGTTTTTT. This translates into CSARDLEEKLFF.

The chain couples TRBV6-2 or TRBV6-3 to TRBJ2-1; 13 bases fit TRBD2. The CDR3 consists of 14 residues. Germline trimming cut 6 bases from V and 9 bases from J; bases unmatched to any gene: 5. Germline CDR1 MNHEY, CDR2 SVGEGT. CDR3 nucleotides: TGTGCCAGCAGCCTACTAGCGGGGGGGAGTGAGCAGTTCTTC. Amino acids: CASSLLAGGSEQFF.

The chain is built from TRBV27 and TRBJ1-6; D perhaps matches TRBD1 (5 bases). Germline loops: CDR1 MNHEY, CDR2 SMNVEV (reference sequence). Trimming cost V 6 bases and J 5 bases, with 11 bases left between them. This CDR3 is built from 14 residues. The DNA of the CDR3 is TGTGCCAGCAGCCGACAGACAGATAATTCACCCCTCCACTTT. It codes for CASSRQTDNSPLHF.

This clonotype occurred a few times. The rearrangement uses TRBV7-9 and TRBJ2-5; maybe TRBD1 (5 bases). CDR1 SEHNR and CDR2 FQNEAQ come from the germline V gene (reference sequence). V lost 3 bases, J lost 8 bases, and 16 bases lay in between. The CDR3 has 14 amino acids. The DNA of the CDR3 is TGTGCCAGCAGCTTTATCAGACAGACCGAAACCCAGTACTTC. Translating gives CASSFIRQTETQYF.

V gene TRBV28 combines with J gene TRBJ2-7; D not certain. V was cut by 7 bases and J by 0 bases, with 13 bases left in between. The length of the CDR3 is 14 residues. Germline CDR1 is MDHEN and CDR2 is SYDVKM. The CDR3 bases are TGTGCCAGCACCCTATTGGGTAGCTCCTACGAGCAGTACTTC. Translated, it gives CASTLLGSSYEQYF.

CDR3 protein: CSARDGQMYTEAFF. The CDR3 DNA follows: TGCAGTGCTAGAGATGGACAGATGTACACTGAAGCTTTCTTT. The V gene is TRBV20-1, the J gene TRBJ1-1; perhaps TRBD1 as D (6 bases). V was cut by 0 bases and J by 3 bases, with 11 bases left in between. The germline V gene encodes CDR1 DFQATT and CDR2 SNEGSKA (reference sequence). The CDR3 runs 14 residues.

The chain employs TRBV5-1 and TRBJ1-1; D gene ambiguous. Germline V lookup: CDR1 SGHRS, CDR2 YFSETQ. The CDR3 loop spans 13 amino acids. The ends were cut back, 4 bases at V and 1 base at J, with 8 bases in the middle. The CDR3 nucleotides read TGCGCCAGCAGCCCTTGGACGAACACTGAAGCTTTCTTT. It encodes CASSPWTNTEAFF.

This clonotype has a count of ten or more. The chain couples TRBV12-3 or TRBV12-4 to TRBJ1-5; 7 bases line up with TRBD1. This CDR3 is built from 14 residues. Losses at the gene ends were 7 bases for V and 4 bases for J; bases not matched to a gene: 7. In nucleotides, the CDR3 is TGTGCCAGCAAAGGGGACAGTGAGAATCAGCCCCAGCATTTT. Translated, it gives CASKGDSENQPQHF.

The V and J genes are TRBV6-5 and TRBJ2-3; D gene uncertain. Between the trimmed V and J ends, which lost 4 bases and 2 bases, there was a span of 22 bases. This CDR3 has 18 residues. Germline V CDR1 and CDR2: MNHEY, SVGAGI. In nucleotides, the CDR3 is TGTGCCAGCAGTTTTGTGGCGCCCGGGTCCCCCTTCACAGATACGCAGTATTTT. It translates to CASSFVAPGSPFTDTQYF.

V gene TRBV28 combines with J gene TRBJ1-5; no definite D call. V lost 1 base, J lost 6 bases, and 10 bases lay in between. The CDR3 has 14 amino acids. Per the germline V gene, CDR1 is MDHEN and CDR2 is SYDVKM. The CDR3, as DNA: TGTGCCAGCAGTTTATTTGGGGATAGTCAGCCCCAGCATTTT. Its translation: CASSLFGDSQPQHF.

This clonotype is a singleton in its sample. The rearrangement joins TRBV2 to TRBJ1-1; tentatively, D is TRBD1 (5 bases). Trimming removed 7 bases at V and 3 bases at J, with 18 bases between. Per the germline V gene, CDR1 is SNHLY and CDR2 is FYNNEI. The CDR3 totals 15 residues. The CDR3 here is CASKTGPIGDTEAFF. In nucleotides, the CDR3 is TGTGCCAGCAAAACCGGACCTATAGGGGACACTGAAGCTTTCTTT.

As regards this clonotype: A much bigger clone sits one base away, suggesting this may be a read error. The chain carries TRBV28 and TRBJ2-7, with 9 nucleotides matching TRBD1. Unmatched junction bases numbered 22, after V lost 2 bases and J lost 5 bases. The CDR3 sequence is 20 residues long. CDR1 and CDR2 (germline): MDHEN, SYDVKM. The CDR3 protein is CASSLPPGSVIPGQGDEQYF. For the CDR3, the DNA is TGTGCCAGCAGTTTACCCCCGGGAAGTGTGATACCGGGACAGGGCGACGAGCAGTACTTC.

This chain uses TRBV12-3 or TRBV12-4 with TRBJ1-2, with D maybe TRBD1 (5 bases). This CDR3 has 14 residues. Between the trimmed V and J ends, which lost 3 bases and 6 bases, there was a span of 14 bases. The CDR3 region is CASSFRVLQDGYTF. In DNA form, the CDR3 reads TGTGCCAGCAGTTTCAGGGTCCTACAGGATGGCTACACCTTC.

The chain employs TRBV12-3 or TRBV12-4 and TRBJ1-5; possibly TRBD1 for D (5 bases). This CDR3 spans 14 amino acids. V lost 3 bases, J lost 2 bases, and 8 bases lay in between. For the CDR3, the DNA is TGTGCCAGCAGTTTCTGGGGGGGCAATCAGCCCCAGCATTTT. Encoded protein: CASSFWGGNQPQHF.

J is TRBJ2-1 and V is TRBV6-6; D possibly corresponds to TRBD1 (6 bases). Germline CDR1 is MNHNY and CDR2 is SVGAGI (reference sequence). The CDR3 totals 15 residues. Trimming removed 6 bases from V and 0 bases from J, with 12 bases in between. The CDR3 coding sequence is TGTGCCAGCAGAGGGACAAGCCTCTCCTACAATGAGCAGTTCTTC. Translating it yields CASRGTSLSYNEQFF.

The rearrangement joins TRBV28 to TRBJ1-2; 7 bases match TRBD1. V gave up 6 bases and J gave up 4 bases; unmatched junction bases: 5. The CDR3 runs to 13 residues. CDR1 and CDR2 from the germline V gene are MDHEN and SYDVKM. The CDR3 bases are TGTGCCAGCAGGCGGGACAGTTTCTATGGCTACACCTTC. It specifies CASRRDSFYGYTF.

This chain connects TRBV5-1 to TRBJ1-4, with no clear D. The CDR3 totals 17 residues. CDR1 and CDR2 (germline): SGHRS, YFSETQ. V lost 0 bases and J lost 0, with 12 bases in between. The CDR3 here is CASSLVPPTATNEKLFF. CDR3 DNA: TGCGCCAGCAGCTTGGTCCCTCCAACAGCAACTAATGAAAAACTGTTTTTT.

J is TRBJ2-3 and V is TRBV2; D is unclear. The CDR3 length is 15 residues. Trimming pared 6 bases from V and 6 bases from J, leaving 19 bases between. The V gene's germline CDR1 is SNHLY and CDR2 FYNNEI. This chain's CDR3 is CASSSPVFQEDTQYF. DNA for the CDR3: TGTGCCAGCAGCAGTCCGGTCTTTCAGGAGGATACGCAGTATTTT.

The J gene is TRBJ2-1, the V gene TRBV5-8; D is perhaps TRBD2 (6 bases). The CDR3 is 17 amino acids. In germline, CDR1 is SGHTS, CDR2 YDEGEE. Trimming took off 4 bases at V and 1 base at J, with 18 bases between the two ends. CDR3 sequence reads: CASSAGSPLASYNEQFF. CDR3 sequence (DNA): TGTGCCAGCAGCGCCGGGAGCCCTTTAGCATCCTACAATGAGCAGTTCTTC.

V and J are TRBV20-1 and TRBJ2-1; 7 nucleotides line up with TRBD2. With 0 bases clipped from V and 2 bases from J, the junction kept 4 bases outside the gene matches. This CDR3 contains 15 residues. Germline values: CDR1 DFQATT, CDR2 SNEGSKA (reference sequence). The CDR3 region is CSARDLAETYNEQFF. The CDR3 nucleotides are TGCAGTGCTAGAGATCTAGCGGAGACCTACAATGAGCAGTTCTTC.

The chain is built from TRBV5-4 and TRBJ2-3; D gene ambiguous. Trimming removed 1 base from V and 7 bases from J, with 10 bases in between. CDR1 and CDR2 from the germline V gene are SGHNT and YYREEE (reference sequence). This CDR3 has 13 amino acids. The CDR3: CASSLSIGNTQYF. Written as DNA, the CDR3 is TGTGCCAGCAGCTTGTCAATAGGGAATACGCAGTATTTT.

This clonotype was detected a few times. The rearrangement links TRBV11-2 to TRBJ2-1, with D unclear. There are 16 residues in the CDR3. Germline V gives CDR1 SGHAT, CDR2 FQNNGV. Trimming stripped 5 bases from V and 1 base from J, with 15 bases between. CDR3 coding DNA: TGTGCCAGCAGCCCCGCTGGGCCATCGTCCTACAATGAGCAGTTCTTC. The encoded protein is CASSPAGPSSYNEQFF. Combining the CDR3 with reference TRBV11-2 and TRBJ2-1 gives the whole variable domain EAGVAQSPRYKIIEKRQSVAFWCNPISGHATLYWYQQILGQGPKLLIQFQNNGVVDDSQLPKDRFSAERLKGVDSTLKIQPAKLEDSAVYLCASSPAGPSSYNEQFFGPGTRLTVL.

V is TRBV7-9 and J is TRBJ2-7; a possible D gene is TRBD2 (5 bases). The germline V gene has CDR1 SEHNR and CDR2 FQNEAQ (reference sequence). The CDR3 sequence is 15 residues long. Trimming removed 7 bases at V and 6 bases at J, with 22 bases between. The CDR3 sequence is CASTALTWRVGEQYF. CDR3 nucleotides: TGTGCCAGCACGGCCTTGACGTGGCGGGTTGGCGAGCAGTACTTC.